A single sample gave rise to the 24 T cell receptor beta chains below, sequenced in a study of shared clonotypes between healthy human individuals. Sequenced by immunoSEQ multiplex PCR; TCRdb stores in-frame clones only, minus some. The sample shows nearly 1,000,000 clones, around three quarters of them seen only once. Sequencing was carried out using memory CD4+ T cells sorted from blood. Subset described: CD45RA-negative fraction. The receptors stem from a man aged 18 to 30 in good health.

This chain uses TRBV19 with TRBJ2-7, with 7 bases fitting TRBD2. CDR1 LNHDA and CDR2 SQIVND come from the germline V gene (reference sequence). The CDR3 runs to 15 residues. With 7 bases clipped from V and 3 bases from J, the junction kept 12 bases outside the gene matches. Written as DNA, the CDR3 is TGTGCCAGTAAGCTCCTAGATGGGGGGGGCTACGAGCAGTACTTC. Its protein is CASKLLDGGGYEQYF.

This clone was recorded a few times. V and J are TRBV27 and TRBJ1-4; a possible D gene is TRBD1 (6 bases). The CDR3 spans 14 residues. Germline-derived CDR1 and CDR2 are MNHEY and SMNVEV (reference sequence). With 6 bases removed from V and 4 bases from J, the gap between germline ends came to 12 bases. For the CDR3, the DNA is TGTGCCAGCAGCGGGGGGGCCGGTAATGAAAAACTGTTTTTT. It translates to CASSGGAGNEKLFF.

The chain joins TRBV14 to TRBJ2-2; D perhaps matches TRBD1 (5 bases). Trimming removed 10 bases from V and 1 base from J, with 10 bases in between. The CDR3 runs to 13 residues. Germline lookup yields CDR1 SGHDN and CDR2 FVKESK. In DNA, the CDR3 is TGTGCCACCCGACAGATGAACACCGGGGAGCTGTTTTTT. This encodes CATRQMNTGELFF.

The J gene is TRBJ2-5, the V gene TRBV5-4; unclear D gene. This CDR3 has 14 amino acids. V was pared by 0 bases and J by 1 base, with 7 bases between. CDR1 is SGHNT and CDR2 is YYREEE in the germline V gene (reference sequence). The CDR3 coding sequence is TGTGCCAGCAGCTTGGCCAGGACCCAAGAGACCCAGTACTTC. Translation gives CASSLARTQETQYF.

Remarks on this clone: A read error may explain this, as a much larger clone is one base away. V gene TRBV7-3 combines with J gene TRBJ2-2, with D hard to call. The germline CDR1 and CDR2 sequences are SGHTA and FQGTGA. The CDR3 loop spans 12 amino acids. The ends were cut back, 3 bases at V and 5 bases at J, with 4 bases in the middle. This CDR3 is CASSFGTGELFF. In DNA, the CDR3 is TGTGCCAGCAGCTTCGGAACCGGGGAGCTGTTTTTT.

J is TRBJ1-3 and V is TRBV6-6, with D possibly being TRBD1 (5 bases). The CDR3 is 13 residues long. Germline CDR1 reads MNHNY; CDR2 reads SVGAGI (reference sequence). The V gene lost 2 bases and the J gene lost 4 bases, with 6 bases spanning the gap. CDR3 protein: CASSYDSGNTIYF. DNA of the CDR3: TGTGCCAGCAGTTACGACAGCGGAAACACCATATATTTT.

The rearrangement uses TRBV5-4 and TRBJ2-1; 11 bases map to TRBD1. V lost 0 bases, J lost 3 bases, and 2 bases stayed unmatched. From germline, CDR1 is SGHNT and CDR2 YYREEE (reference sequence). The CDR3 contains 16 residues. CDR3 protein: CASSLGGTGGYNEQFF. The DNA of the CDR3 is TGTGCCAGCAGCTTGGGAGGGACAGGGGGCTACAATGAGCAGTTCTTC. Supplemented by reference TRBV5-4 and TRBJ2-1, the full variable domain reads ETGVTQSPTHLIKTRGQQVTLRCSSQSGHNTVSWYQQALGQGPQFIFQYYREEENGRGNFPPRFSGLQFPNYSSELNVNALELDDSALYLCASSLGGTGGYNEQFFGPGTRLTVL.

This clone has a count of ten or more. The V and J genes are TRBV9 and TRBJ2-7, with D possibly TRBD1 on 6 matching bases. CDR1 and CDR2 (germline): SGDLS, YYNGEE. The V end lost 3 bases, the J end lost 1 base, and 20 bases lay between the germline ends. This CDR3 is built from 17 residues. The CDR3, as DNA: TGTGCCAGCAGCGAGGGACCCATAGACAGGAAATCCTACGAGCAGTACTTC. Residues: CASSEGPIDRKSYEQYF.

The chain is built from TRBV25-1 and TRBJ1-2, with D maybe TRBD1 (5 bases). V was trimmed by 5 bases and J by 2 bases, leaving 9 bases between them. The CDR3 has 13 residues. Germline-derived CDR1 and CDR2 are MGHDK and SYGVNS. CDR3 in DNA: TGTGCCAGCAGTTCAGGGTTGAACTATGGCTACACCTTC. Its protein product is CASSSGLNYGYTF.

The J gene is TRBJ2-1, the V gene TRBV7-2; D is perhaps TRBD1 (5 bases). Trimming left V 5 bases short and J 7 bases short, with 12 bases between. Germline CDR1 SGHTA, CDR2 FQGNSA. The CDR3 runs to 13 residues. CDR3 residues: CASSPRKGNEQFF. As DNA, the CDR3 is TGTGCCAGCAGCCCACGGAAGGGGAATGAGCAGTTCTTC. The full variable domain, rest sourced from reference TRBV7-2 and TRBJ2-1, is GAGVSQSPSNKVTEKGKDVELRCDPISGHTALYWYRQSLGQGLEFLIYFQGNSAPDKSGLPSDRFSAERTGGSVSTLTIQRTQQEDSAVYLCASSPRKGNEQFFGPGTRLTVL.

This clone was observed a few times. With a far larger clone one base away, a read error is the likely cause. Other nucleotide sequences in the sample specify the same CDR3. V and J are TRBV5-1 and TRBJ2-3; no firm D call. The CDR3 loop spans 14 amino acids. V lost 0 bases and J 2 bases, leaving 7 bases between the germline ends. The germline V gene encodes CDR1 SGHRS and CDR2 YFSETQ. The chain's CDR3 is CASSLGGNTDTQYF. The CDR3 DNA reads TGCGCCAGCAGCTTGGGTGGTAACACAGATACGCAGTATTTT.

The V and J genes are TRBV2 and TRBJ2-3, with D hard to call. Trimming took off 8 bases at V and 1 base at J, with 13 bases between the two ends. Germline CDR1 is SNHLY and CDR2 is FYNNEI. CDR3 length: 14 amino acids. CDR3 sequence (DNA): TGTGCCAGCTCCCAGCAGTGGGGCACAGATACGCAGTATTTT. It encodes CASSQQWGTDTQYF.

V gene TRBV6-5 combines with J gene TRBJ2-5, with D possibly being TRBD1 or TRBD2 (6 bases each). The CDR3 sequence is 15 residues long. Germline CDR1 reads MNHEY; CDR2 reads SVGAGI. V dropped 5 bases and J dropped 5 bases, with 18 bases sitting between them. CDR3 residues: CASSPPGGRAETQYF. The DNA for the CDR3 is TGTGCCAGCAGTCCACCCGGGGGCAGGGCGGAGACCCAGTACTTC.

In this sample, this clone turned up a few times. As DNA, the CDR3 is TGTGCCAGCAGCCGTATAGCGGGAGTATCTTACAATGAGCAGTTCTTC. Protein sequence: CASSRIAGVSYNEQFF. The chain combines TRBV5-4 with TRBJ2-1; TRBD2 matches 9 bases. The CDR3 consists of 16 residues. V lost 4 bases to trimming and J lost 4 bases; unmatched junction nucleotides: 9. The germline V gene has CDR1 SGHNT and CDR2 YYREEE (reference sequence).

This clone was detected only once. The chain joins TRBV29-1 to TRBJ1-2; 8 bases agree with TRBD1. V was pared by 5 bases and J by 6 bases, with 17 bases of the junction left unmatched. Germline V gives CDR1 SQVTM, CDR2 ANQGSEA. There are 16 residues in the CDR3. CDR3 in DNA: TGCAGCGTTAAGAGTATAAGGACAGGGACGGAAAATGGCTACACCTTC. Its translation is CSVKSIRTGTENGYTF.

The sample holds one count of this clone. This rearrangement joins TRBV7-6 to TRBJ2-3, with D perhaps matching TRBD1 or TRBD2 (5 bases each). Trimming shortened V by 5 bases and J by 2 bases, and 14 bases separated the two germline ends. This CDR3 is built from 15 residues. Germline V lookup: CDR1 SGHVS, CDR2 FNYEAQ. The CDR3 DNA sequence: TGTGCCAGCAGCCCCACGAGGGGATTCACAGATACGCAGTATTTT. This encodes CASSPTRGFTDTQYF.

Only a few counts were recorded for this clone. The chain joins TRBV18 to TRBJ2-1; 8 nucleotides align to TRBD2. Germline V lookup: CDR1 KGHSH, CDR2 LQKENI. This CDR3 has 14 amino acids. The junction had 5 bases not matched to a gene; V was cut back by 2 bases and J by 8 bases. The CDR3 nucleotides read TGTGCCAGCTCACCAAGCGGGGGCTCGTATGAGCAGTTCTTC. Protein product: CASSPSGGSYEQFF.

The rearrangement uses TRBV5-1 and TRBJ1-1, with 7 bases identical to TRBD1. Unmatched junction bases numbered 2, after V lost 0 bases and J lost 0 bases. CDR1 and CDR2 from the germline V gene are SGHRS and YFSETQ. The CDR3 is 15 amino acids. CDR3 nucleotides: TGCGCCAGCAGCTTGGAGGACAGGTTGAACACTGAAGCTTTCTTT. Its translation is CASSLEDRLNTEAFF. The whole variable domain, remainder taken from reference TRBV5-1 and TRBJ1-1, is KAGVTQTPRYLIKTRGQQVTLSCSPISGHRSVSWYQQTPGQGLQFLFEYFSETQRNKGNFPGRFSGRQFSNSRSEMNVSTLELGDSALYLCASSLEDRLNTEAFFGQGTRLTVV.

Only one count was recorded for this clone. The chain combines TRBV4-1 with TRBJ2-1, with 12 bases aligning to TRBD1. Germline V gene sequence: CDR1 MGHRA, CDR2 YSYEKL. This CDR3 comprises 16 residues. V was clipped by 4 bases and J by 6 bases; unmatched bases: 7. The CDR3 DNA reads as TGCGCCAGCAGCCGACCGGGACAGGGGGCCGTCAATGAGCAGTTCTTC. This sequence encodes CASSRPGQGAVNEQFF.

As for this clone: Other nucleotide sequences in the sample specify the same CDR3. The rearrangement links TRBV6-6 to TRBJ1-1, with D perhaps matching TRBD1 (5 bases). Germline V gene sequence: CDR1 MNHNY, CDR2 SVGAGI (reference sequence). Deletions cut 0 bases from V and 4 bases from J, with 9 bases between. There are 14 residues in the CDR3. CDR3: CASSYSGGSTEAFF. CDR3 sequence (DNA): TGTGCCAGCAGTTACTCTGGGGGATCCACTGAAGCTTTCTTT.

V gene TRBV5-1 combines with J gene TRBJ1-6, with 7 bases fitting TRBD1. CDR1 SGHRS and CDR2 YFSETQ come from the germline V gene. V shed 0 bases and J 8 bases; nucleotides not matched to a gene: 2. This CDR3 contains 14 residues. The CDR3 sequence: CASSLGQGHSPLHF. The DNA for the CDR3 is TGCGCCAGCAGCTTGGGACAGGGACATTCACCCCTCCACTTT. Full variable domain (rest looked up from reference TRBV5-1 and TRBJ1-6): KAGVTQTPRYLIKTRGQQVTLSCSPISGHRSVSWYQQTPGQGLQFLFEYFSETQRNKGNFPGRFSGRQFSNSRSEMNVSTLELGDSALYLCASSLGQGHSPLHFGNGTRLTVT.

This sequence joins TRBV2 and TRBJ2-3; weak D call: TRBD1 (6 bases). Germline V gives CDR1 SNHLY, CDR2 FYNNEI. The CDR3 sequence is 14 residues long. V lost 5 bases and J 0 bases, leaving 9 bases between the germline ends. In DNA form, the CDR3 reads TGTGCCAGCAGTTTCGACAGGAGCACAGATACGCAGTATTTT. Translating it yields CASSFDRSTDTQYF. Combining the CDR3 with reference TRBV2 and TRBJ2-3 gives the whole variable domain EPEVTQTPSHQVTQMGQEVILRCVPISNHLYFYWYRQILGQKVEFLVSFYNNEISEKSEIFDDQFSVERPDGSNFTLKIRSTKLEDSAMYFCASSFDRSTDTQYFGPGTRLTVL.

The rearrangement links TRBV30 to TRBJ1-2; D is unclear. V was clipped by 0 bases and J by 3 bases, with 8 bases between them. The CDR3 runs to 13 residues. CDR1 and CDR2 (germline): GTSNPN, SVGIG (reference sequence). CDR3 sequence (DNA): TGTGCCTGGAGTGTACCAGACCACTATGGCTACACCTTC. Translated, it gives CAWSVPDHYGYTF.

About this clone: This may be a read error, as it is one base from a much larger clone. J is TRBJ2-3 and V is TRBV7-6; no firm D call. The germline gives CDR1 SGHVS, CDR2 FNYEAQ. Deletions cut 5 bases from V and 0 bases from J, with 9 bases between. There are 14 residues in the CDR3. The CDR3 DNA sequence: TGTGCCAGCAGCCCACGGGCCAGCACAGATACGCAGTATTTT. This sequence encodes CASSPRASTDTQYF.